Following are 23 T cell receptor beta chains from one sample sequenced in a study of vaccination and CD4 T cells after COVID-19. These receptors' antigens are unknown. Cultured CD4+ T cells had their DNA profiled by the Oncomine TCR Beta short-read assay. One entry per CDR3 protein, called by TCRdb with MiXCR from the PCR reads. The data contain 20,000 to 25,000 distinct CDR3 sequences, approximately 51% of them seen just once; the ten biggest clones take up roughly 9%. Stated treatment: approximately nine-day PBMC culture with coronavirus spike peptide pools or control peptides (ViraFEST assay). The material sequenced was CD4+ T cells from blood, cultured in vitro. Source of these receptors: a human donor who had recovered from COVID-19.

This clonotype turned up a few times. The V gene is TRBV6-1, the J gene TRBJ2-3; 8 positions agree with TRBD2. V trimming: 6 bases; J trimming: 6 bases; junction bases outside the gene matches: 14. Germline-derived CDR1 and CDR2 are MNHNS and SASEGT. CDR3 size: 16 residues. Here the CDR3 DNA reads TGTGCCAGCAGGGCGGGGATAGCGGGATTCGGGGATACGCAGTATTTT. This translates into CASRAGIAGFGDTQYF.

The rearrangement links TRBV12-3 or TRBV12-4 to TRBJ2-4, with 8 bases lining up with TRBD2. CDR3 length: 14 residues. V lost 3 bases and J lost 6; bases outside the gene matches: 4. The CDR3 DNA follows: TGTGCCAGCAGTTTCGGCGGGAGGATAAACATTCAGTACTTC. Amino acids: CASSFGGRINIQYF.

This rearrangement joins TRBV5-1 to TRBJ2-1, with D hard to call. The CDR3 contains 14 residues. Germline CDR1 and CDR2: SGHRS and YFSETQ. V lost 2 bases and J 4 bases, leaving 10 bases between the germline ends. The CDR3 region is CASSLAITYNEQFF. CDR3 sequence (DNA): TGCGCCAGCAGCTTAGCGATCACTTACAATGAGCAGTTCTTC.

This clonotype was observed a handful of times. The rearrangement links TRBV12-3 or TRBV12-4 to TRBJ1-5; D call uncertain. The CDR3 has 13 amino acids. V was shortened by 3 bases and J by 5 bases, with 8 bases between the two germline ends. The CDR3 region is CASSFLSYQPQHF. The DNA for the CDR3 is TGTGCCAGCAGTTTTCTCAGCTATCAGCCCCAGCATTTT.

The chain combines TRBV4-1 with TRBJ1-2; D unclear. V was pared by 0 bases and J by 12 bases, with 14 bases between. Per germline, CDR1 MGHRA and CDR2 YSYEKL. The CDR3 is 13 residues long. CDR3 DNA: TGCGCCAGCAGCCAAGAACCTGGCGGTAGGAACACCTTC. It codes for CASSQEPGGRNTF.

The gene calls are TRBV6-1 and TRBJ2-7, with 7 bases matching TRBD2. Trimming cost V 2 bases and J 9 bases; bases outside gene matches: 16. Germline assignment: CDR1 MNHNS and CDR2 SASEGT. The CDR3 is 16 residues long. CDR3 coding DNA: TGTGCCAGCAGTGAATATGGCGGGAGAACCCATCGTGGGCAGTACTTC. This encodes CASSEYGGRTHRGQYF.

The chain combines TRBV3-1 with TRBJ2-5; D remains ambiguous. The CDR3 sequence is 11 residues long. Germline CDR1 is LGHDT and CDR2 is YNNKEL (reference sequence). The V and J ends lost 4 bases and 7 bases respectively, with 7 bases between them. The CDR3 sequence is CASSPSGTQYF. The CDR3, as DNA: TGTGCCAGCAGCCCCTCCGGGACCCAGTACTTC.

The rearrangement links TRBV18 to TRBJ1-1; 8 positions match TRBD1. V trimming: 4 bases; J trimming: 5 bases; junction bases outside the gene matches: 12. The CDR3 length is 16 residues. Germline V gene lookup returns CDR1 KGHSH and CDR2 LQKENI. Written as DNA, the CDR3 is TGTGCCAGCTCACGCCAGGACAGGGCCACTGGGACTGAAGCTTTCTTT. Protein: CASSRQDRATGTEAFF.

V and J are TRBV2 and TRBJ1-3, with unresolved D. Germline-derived CDR1 and CDR2 are SNHLY and FYNNEI. This CDR3 has 14 residues. V lost 6 bases to trimming and J lost 1 base, with 10 bases between them. The CDR3 spells CASRLTVSGNTIYF. CDR3 bases: TGTGCCAGCAGACTCACAGTGTCTGGAAACACCATATATTTT.

The V call is TRBV7-3, the J call TRBJ1-1; TRBD1 aligns across 7 bases. V shed 2 bases, J shed 3 bases, and the junction held 3 bases outside the gene matches. CDR1 is SGHTA and CDR2 is FQGTGA in the germline V gene. This CDR3 spans 14 amino acids. CDR3 bases: TGTGCCAGCAGCTTATCAGGGGGGGACACTGAAGCTTTCTTT. Encoded protein: CASSLSGGDTEAFF. Full variable domain (outside the CDR3, taken from reference TRBV7-3 and TRBJ1-1): GAGVSQTPSNKVTEKGKYVELRCDPISGHTALYWYRQSLGQGPEFLIYFQGTGAADDSGLPNDRFFAVRPEGSVSTLKIQRTERGDSAVYLCASSLSGGDTEAFFGQGTRLTVV.

This clonotype has more than one count but fewer than ten. This chain uses TRBV7-2 with TRBJ1-2, with 9 bases aligning to TRBD1. Germline CDR1 is SGHTA and CDR2 is FQGNSA. The CDR3 is made up of 15 amino acids. The ends lost 5 bases at V and 6 bases at J; junction bases unmatched: 10. For the CDR3, the DNA is TGTGCCAGCAGCCCACGATTTAGGACAGGGGATGGCTACACCTTC. This translates into CASSPRFRTGDGYTF.

This clonotype has a handful of counts. This chain joins TRBV20-1 and TRBJ2-7, with TRBD1 identical over 10 bases. This CDR3 comprises 15 residues. Germline trimming cut 1 base from V and 2 bases from J; bases unmatched to any gene: 5. Germline CDR1 is DFQATT and CDR2 is SNEGSKA (reference sequence). CDR3 protein: CSARVRDRGPYEQYF. Written as DNA, the CDR3 is TGCAGTGCTAGAGTCCGGGACAGGGGACCCTACGAGCAGTACTTC.

This clonotype was detected only a few times. At one boundary the junction diverges from the germline segment, which might be a read error. J is TRBJ2-5 and V is TRBV7-7; the match to TRBD1 covers 10 bases. Germline V CDR1 and CDR2: SSHAT, FNYEAQ (reference sequence). The CDR3 runs 15 residues. The CDR3 protein is CASSPGTGAQETQYF. The DNA for the CDR3 is TGTGCTAGCAGCCCTGGGACAGGGGCCCAAGAGACCCAGTACTTC. Supplemented by reference TRBV7-7 and TRBJ2-5, the full variable domain reads GAGVSQSPRYKVTKRGQDVTLRCDPISSHATLYWYQQALGQGPEFLTYFNYEAQPDKSGLPSDRFSAERPEGSISTLTIQRTEQRDSAMYRCASSPGTGAQETQYFGPGTRLLVL.

The gene calls are TRBV28 and TRBJ2-4; 10 positions agree with TRBD2. There are 14 residues in the CDR3. Germline CDR1 and CDR2: MDHEN and SYDVKM. Losses at the gene ends were 5 bases for V and 12 bases for J; bases not matched to a gene: 10. In DNA form, the CDR3 reads TGTGCCAGCAGTGAAAGCGGGAGGGAGTTTACTCAGTACTTC. Translating gives CASSESGREFTQYF.

This clonotype was picked up a small number of times. V usage is TRBV6-5 and J usage is TRBJ1-2, with D possibly being TRBD1 (5 bases). Trimming left V 1 base short and J 3 bases short, with 6 bases between. Per germline, CDR1 MNHEY and CDR2 SVGAGI. CDR3 size: 13 residues. The CDR3 DNA reads as TGTGCCAGCAGTTACTTAGGGGACTATGGCTACACCTTC. It is translated as CASSYLGDYGYTF.

This clonotype was seen a single time. This chain links TRBV7-2 with TRBJ2-3; tentatively, D is TRBD2 (6 bases). Germline V gene sequence: CDR1 SGHTA, CDR2 FQGNSA. V was pared by 6 bases and J by 0 bases, with 13 bases between. The length of the CDR3 is 15 residues. This CDR3 reads CASRQPGTSTDTQYF. The CDR3 nucleotides read TGTGCCAGCAGACAACCAGGGACTAGCACAGATACGCAGTATTTT.

The chain combines TRBV19 with TRBJ1-6; 11 bases line up with TRBD1. The CDR3 is 13 residues long. Germline V gene data show CDR1 as LNHDA and CDR2 as SQIVND (reference sequence). V gave up 6 bases and J gave up 10 bases; unmatched junction bases: 2. CDR3 protein: CASRDRGQSPLHF. DNA for the CDR3: TGTGCCAGTAGGGACAGGGGGCAATCACCCCTCCACTTT. Full variable domain (outside the CDR3, taken from reference TRBV19 and TRBJ1-6): DGGITQSPKYLFRKEGQNVTLSCEQNLNHDAMYWYRQDPGQGLRLIYYSQIVNDFQKGDIAEGYSVSREKKESFPLTVTSAQKNPTAFYLCASRDRGQSPLHFGNGTRLTVT.

The chain couples TRBV7-3 to TRBJ2-1, with TRBD1 as a possible D gene (5 bases). This CDR3 spans 16 amino acids. The germline V and J ends were trimmed by 0 bases and 2 bases, with 11 bases remaining between them. Germline CDR1 is SGHTA and CDR2 is FQGTGA. The CDR3: CASSLTKDSAYNEQFF. CDR3 nucleotide sequence: TGTGCCAGCAGCTTAACCAAAGACAGTGCCTACAATGAGCAGTTCTTC. Combining the CDR3 with reference TRBV7-3 and TRBJ2-1 gives the whole variable domain GAGVSQTPSNKVTEKGKYVELRCDPISGHTALYWYRQSLGQGPEFLIYFQGTGAADDSGLPNDRFFAVRPEGSVSTLKIQRTERGDSAVYLCASSLTKDSAYNEQFFGPGTRLTVL.

The chain joins TRBV24-1 to TRBJ2-3, with a weak D call TRBD2 (6 bases). CDR3 length: 16 residues. Germline CDR1 reads KGHDR; CDR2 reads SFDVKD. Trimming cost V 0 bases and J 4 bases, with 13 bases left between them. This CDR3 reads CATSDLAEGRPDTQYF. The CDR3 coding sequence is TGTGCCACCAGTGATTTGGCGGAGGGACGGCCAGATACGCAGTATTTT.

The rearrangement links TRBV20-1 to TRBJ2-3; D is perhaps TRBD1 (6 bases). V was trimmed by 0 bases and J by 0 bases, leaving 10 bases between them. Germline lookup yields CDR1 DFQATT and CDR2 SNEGSKA (reference sequence). The CDR3 length is 15 residues. Here the CDR3 reads CSARDLRGSTDTQYF. The CDR3 DNA reads as TGCAGTGCTAGAGATCTAAGGGGGAGCACAGATACGCAGTATTTT.

A few counts support this clonotype. This chain connects TRBV24-1 to TRBJ2-6; weak D call: TRBD1 (5 bases). The CDR3 length is 16 residues. V lost 3 bases, J lost 1 base, and 9 bases lay in between. Germline loops: CDR1 KGHDR, CDR2 SFDVKD. DNA for the CDR3: TGTGCCACCAGTGATAGGGGCCTATCTGGGGCCAACGTCCTGACTTTC. It yields the protein CATSDRGLSGANVLTF.

The gene calls are TRBV2 and TRBJ2-7; no firm D call. V was shortened by 6 bases and J by 1 base, with 4 bases between the two germline ends. The CDR3 is 11 residues long. Germline V lookup: CDR1 SNHLY, CDR2 FYNNEI. The CDR3 spells CASRASYEQYF. CDR3 DNA sequence: TGTGCCAGCAGGGCTTCCTACGAGCAGTACTTC.

This clonotype was counted between two and nine times. This sequence joins TRBV24-1 and TRBJ1-1; D is possibly TRBD1 (5 bases). CDR3 length equals 13 residues. Deletions cut 9 bases from V and 4 bases from J, with 14 bases between. Germline CDR1 KGHDR, CDR2 SFDVKD. The CDR3 reads CATEAGPGTEAFF. DNA of the CDR3: TGTGCCACCGAAGCAGGGCCGGGCACTGAAGCTTTCTTT.